These 24 T cell receptor beta chains originate from one sample sequenced in a study of T cells in Graves' hyperthyroidism and ophthalmopathy. RNA transcripts yielded amplified TCR beta CDR3 regions. The HTBI primer set served for first-round RT-PCR of the TCR CDR3. TCRdb independently ran MiXCR on the multiplex PCR reads; one entry per CDR3 protein. There are around 600,000 distinct CDR3 sequences in the sample; about 14% occur only once, and 9.5% to 15% lies in the top ten. Input material: blood. These receptors were obtained from a woman between 45 and 65 years old with Graves' ophthalmopathy.

In this sample, this clonotype turned up many times. CDR3 in amino acids: CASMDRATYEQYF. The CDR3 DNA follows: TGTGCCAGCATGGACAGGGCGACGTACGAGCAGTACTTC. V gene TRBV6-1 combines with J gene TRBJ2-7; 8 nucleotides line up with TRBD1. The junction had 6 bases not matched to a gene; V was cut back by 7 bases and J by 4 bases. This CDR3 is built from 13 residues. The germline V gene encodes CDR1 MNHNS and CDR2 SASEGT.

Ten or more counts support this clonotype. The chain joins TRBV5-6 to TRBJ2-3; 8 nucleotides match TRBD2. This CDR3 comprises 17 residues. Losses at the gene ends were 4 bases for V and 6 bases for J; bases not matched to a gene: 16. Germline values: CDR1 SGHDT, CDR2 YYEEEE. In DNA, the CDR3 is TGTGCCAGCAGCATCCAACTGGACGGGAGGGCCAGGGATACGCAGTATTTT. Encoded protein: CASSIQLDGRARDTQYF.

This clonotype appeared many times. This chain joins TRBV2 and TRBJ2-1, with D unresolved. V was pared by 4 bases and J by 8 bases, with 12 bases between. There are 13 residues in the CDR3. In germline, CDR1 is SNHLY, CDR2 FYNNEI. The CDR3 DNA follows: TGTGCCAGCAGTGCATCCCGGTCGCATGAGCAGTTCTTC. Its translation: CASSASRSHEQFF.

This clonotype was observed a few times. The chain couples TRBV5-1 to TRBJ2-1; D ambiguous. CDR1 and CDR2 (germline): SGHRS, YFSETQ. The length of the CDR3 is 15 residues. Trimming took 0 bases from V and 0 from J, leaving 7 bases between them. Written as DNA, the CDR3 is TGCGCCAGCAGCTTGGATACCGGCTCCTACAATGAGCAGTTCTTC. It encodes CASSLDTGSYNEQFF.

This clonotype was counted ten times or more. J is TRBJ2-7 and V is TRBV9; perhaps TRBD2 as D (6 bases). V was shortened by 4 bases and J by 0 bases, with 17 bases between the two germline ends. CDR1 is SGDLS and CDR2 is YYNGEE in the germline V gene. This CDR3 is 16 amino acids long. CDR3: CASSPQTSTSSYEQYF. DNA of the CDR3: TGTGCCAGCAGCCCCCAGACCTCGACTAGCTCCTACGAGCAGTACTTC. Looking up the rest from reference TRBV9 and TRBJ2-7 gives the full variable domain: DSGVTQTPKHLITATGQRVTLRCSPRSGDLSVYWYQQSLDQGLQFLIQYYNGEERAKGNILERFSAQQFPDLHSELNLSSLELGDSALYFCASSPQTSTSSYEQYFGPGTRLTVT.

This clonotype was recorded many times. The genes are TRBV18 and TRBJ1-3; TRBD1 aligns across 9 bases. Trimming cost V 6 bases and J 2 bases; bases outside gene matches: 8. Germline V gene data show CDR1 as KGHSH and CDR2 as LQKENI. The CDR3 extends over 16 amino acids. CDR3 DNA: TGTGCCAGCTCGTTCCGGGACAGGGTAACTGGAAACACCATATATTTT. It is translated as CASSFRDRVTGNTIYF.

This clonotype was counted ten times or more. This chain connects TRBV6-5 to TRBJ2-7, with D perhaps matching TRBD1 (6 bases). Trimming removed 0 bases at V and 6 bases at J, with 21 bases between. The CDR3 is 17 residues long. Germline-derived CDR1 and CDR2 are MNHEY and SVGAGI. In nucleotides, the CDR3 is TGTGCCAGCAGTTACTCTTCCTGGGGGCAGGGGTTAGCCGAGCAGTACTTC. Encoded protein: CASSYSSWGQGLAEQYF.

This clonotype was recorded many times. The J gene is TRBJ1-6, the V gene TRBV28, with unresolved D. The germline V gene encodes CDR1 MDHEN and CDR2 SYDVKM. Trimming shortened V by 8 bases and J by 3 bases, and 8 bases separated the two germline ends. The CDR3 length is 13 residues. As DNA, the CDR3 is TGTGCCAGCCGGGTGTTCTATAATTCACCCCTCCACTTT. It yields the protein CASRVFYNSPLHF.

The chain uses TRBV7-2 and TRBJ2-2; the D is unclear. The ends were cut back, 0 bases at V and 8 bases at J, with 10 bases in the middle. Per the germline V gene, CDR1 is SGHTA and CDR2 is FQGNSA. The length of the CDR3 is 14 residues. The CDR3 region is CASSLAGSSGELFF. CDR3 nucleotide sequence: TGTGCCAGCAGCTTAGCTGGTTCATCTGGGGAGCTGTTTTTT.

V usage is TRBV6-1 and J usage is TRBJ1-2, with 7 bases lining up with TRBD1. J was trimmed by 7 bases and V by 2 bases; bases with no gene match: 10. The germline gives CDR1 MNHNS, CDR2 SASEGT. This CDR3 region has 15 residues. In DNA, the CDR3 is TGTGCCAGCAGTGAACTGCGGCAGGGGGATTTTGGCTACACCTTC. As protein: CASSELRQGDFGYTF.

This clonotype was seen only a few times. This sequence joins TRBV9 and TRBJ2-1, with D perhaps matching TRBD2 (7 bases). V was clipped by 1 base and J by 9 bases, with 11 bases between them. This CDR3 contains 13 residues. Germline V gene lookup returns CDR1 SGDLS and CDR2 YYNGEE. CDR3 sequence (DNA): TGTGCCAGCAGCGTATTCGGGGGGCCTGAGCAGTTCTTC. This translates into CASSVFGGPEQFF.

CDR3 DNA sequence: TGTGCCAGCACCGCGGGACCCTCTGATACGCAGTATTTT. Translation: CASTAGPSDTQYF. V is TRBV6-2 or TRBV6-3 and J is TRBJ2-3; maybe TRBD2 (6 bases). This CDR3 has 13 amino acids. V was pared by 7 bases and J by 6 bases, with 14 bases between. Germline V lookup: CDR1 MNHEY, CDR2 SVGEGT.

This clonotype was counted at least ten times. The chain recombines TRBV28 with TRBJ1-3, with D perhaps TRBD1 (6 bases). The CDR3 is 14 residues long. Germline V gives CDR1 MDHEN, CDR2 SYDVKM. V was shortened by 6 bases and J by 6 bases, with 15 bases between the two germline ends. The CDR3 protein is CASSRGIGENTIYF. CDR3 coding DNA: TGTGCCAGCAGCAGGGGAATTGGTGAAAACACCATATATTTT. The full variable domain, rest sourced from reference TRBV28 and TRBJ1-3, is DVKVTQSSRYLVKRTGEKVFLECVQDMDHENMFWYRQDPGLGLRLIYFSYDVKMKEKGDIPEGYSVSREKKERFSLILESASTNQTSMYLCASSRGIGENTIYFGEGSWLTVV.

The CDR3: CSAPIQGGDEKLFF. DNA for the CDR3: TGCAGTGCTCCAATACAGGGAGGGGATGAAAAACTGTTTTTT. V gene TRBV20-1 combines with J gene TRBJ1-4; a possible D gene is TRBD1 (6 bases). With 5 bases removed from V and 6 bases from J, the gap between germline ends came to 16 bases. Per germline, CDR1 DFQATT and CDR2 SNEGSKA (reference sequence). The CDR3 runs to 14 residues.

This clonotype was counted at least ten times. This chain joins TRBV20-1 and TRBJ1-1; D unresolved. Trimming left V 3 bases short and J 2 bases short, with 10 bases between. Per the germline V gene, CDR1 is DFQATT and CDR2 is SNEGSKA (reference sequence). The CDR3 is made up of 13 amino acids. The CDR3 reads CSASPLANTEAFF. In DNA form, the CDR3 reads TGCAGTGCTAGCCCACTTGCTAACACTGAAGCTTTCTTT.

This clonotype was seen many times. V and J are TRBV27 and TRBJ2-3; 10 bases are shared with TRBD1. This CDR3 has 15 amino acids. Trimming took 6 bases from V and 6 from J; bases not matched to a gene: 9. Germline assignment: CDR1 MNHEY and CDR2 SMNVEV (reference sequence). For the CDR3, the DNA is TGTGCCAGCAGCTCGGGGGACAGGGGAAGGGATACGCAGTATTTT. It specifies CASSSGDRGRDTQYF.

The sample holds many counts of this clonotype. CDR3 sequence reads: CASSLEPGQATPYEQYF. The DNA for the CDR3 is TGTGCCAGCAGTCTAGAACCGGGACAGGCAACTCCCTACGAGCAGTACTTC. J is TRBJ2-7 and V is TRBV27, with 8 bases matching TRBD1. Trimming cost V 5 bases and J 2 bases; bases outside gene matches: 14. Germline CDR1 and CDR2: MNHEY and SMNVEV (reference sequence). This CDR3 comprises 17 residues.

This chain connects TRBV7-9 to TRBJ2-7; 12 bases agree with TRBD2. This CDR3 region has 13 residues. V lost 8 bases and J lost 5; bases outside the gene matches: 4. CDR1 and CDR2 (germline): SEHNR, FQNEAQ (reference sequence). In DNA, the CDR3 is TGTGCCAGCGGCTCTAGCGGGAGGGACGAGCAGTACTTC. Its translation is CASGSSGRDEQYF.

The chain carries TRBV6-2 or TRBV6-3 and TRBJ2-7; D is tentatively TRBD1 or TRBD2 (6 bases each). This CDR3 contains 16 residues. The V end was cut by 7 bases, the J end by 3 bases, with 22 bases between. Germline-derived CDR1 and CDR2 are MNHEY and SVGEGT. The CDR3, as DNA: TGTGCCAGCAAGAGGGGCGGGGACATCAATGACTACGAGCAGTACTTC. This codes for CASKRGGDINDYEQYF.

This rearrangement joins TRBV10-2 to TRBJ2-7, with TRBD2 matching 12 bases. Trimming cost V 6 bases and J 3 bases; bases outside gene matches: 12. Germline values: CDR1 WSHSY, CDR2 SAAADI. The CDR3 runs 17 residues. CDR3 bases: TGCGCCAGCAGGGTGGGCTCTGGGACTAGCGGGTTCTACGAGCAGTACTTC. As protein: CASRVGSGTSGFYEQYF.

This clonotype has just a few counts. CDR3 coding DNA: TGTGCCAGTAGCGGGCTGCAAAGCTCCTACAATGAGCAGTTCTTC. Protein: CASSGLQSSYNEQFF. The chain employs TRBV19 and TRBJ2-1, with no clear D. Germline V CDR1 and CDR2: LNHDA, SQIVND (reference sequence). Deletions cut 6 bases from V and 0 bases from J, with 12 bases between. The CDR3 spans 15 residues.

The J gene is TRBJ2-7, the V gene TRBV6-2 or TRBV6-3; the match to TRBD2 covers 7 bases. V shed 4 bases and J 6 bases; nucleotides not matched to a gene: 6. This CDR3 comprises 13 residues. In germline, CDR1 is MNHEY, CDR2 SVGEGT. For the CDR3, the DNA is TGTGCCAGCAGTTTCGCGGGAGATTTCGAGCAGTACTTC. Translating gives CASSFAGDFEQYF.

At least ten counts were recorded for this clonotype. The chain is built from TRBV11-2 and TRBJ2-2, with 8 positions matching TRBD2. CDR1 is SGHAT and CDR2 is FQNNGV in the germline V gene. J lost 4 bases, V lost 2 bases, and 12 bases had no gene match. This CDR3 spans 18 amino acids. In nucleotides, the CDR3 is TGTGCCAGCAGCTTAAAGTTGGTGGGACTAGGGGTCACCGGGGAGCTGTTTTTT. Encoded protein: CASSLKLVGLGVTGELFF.

This clonotype was observed a few times. This chain connects TRBV24-1 to TRBJ1-2; D ambiguous. Trimming took off 3 bases at V and 4 bases at J, with 17 bases between the two ends. CDR1 KGHDR and CDR2 SFDVKD come from the germline V gene. The CDR3 has 16 amino acids. The CDR3 DNA follows: TGTGCCACCAGTGATCTTAGCACCGCTGGGGTCTATGGCTACACCTTC. Encoded protein: CATSDLSTAGVYGYTF.